Shown below are 5 T cell receptor beta chains from a single sample sequenced in a study of T cells in Graves' hyperthyroidism and ophthalmopathy. Amplification of TCR beta CDR3 regions used RNA as the template. The TCR CDR3 first-round RT-PCR relied on the HTBI primer set. TCRdb recomputed calls from the multiplex PCR reads with MiXCR, one row per CDR3 protein. Altogether 400,000 to 550,000 distinct CDR3 sequences are present, approximately 15% being singletons, with the ten largest covering less than 20%. Specimen: blood. These receptors were obtained from a woman under 30 with Graves' hyperthyroidism.

The sample holds many counts of this clonotype. The V call is TRBV12-3 or TRBV12-4, the J call TRBJ1-6, with a tentative D call TRBD1 (6 bases). The CDR3 runs to 14 residues. V lost 6 bases and J 7 bases, leaving 13 bases between the germline ends. CDR3 protein: CASRNRAGNSPLHF. The CDR3 nucleotides are TGTGCCAGCAGGAACAGGGCGGGGAATTCACCCCTCCACTTT.

The sample holds a few counts of this clonotype. The chain couples TRBV6-1 to TRBJ1-1, with no clear D. The V and J ends lost 5 bases and 0 bases respectively, with 13 bases between them. CDR1 is MNHNS and CDR2 is SASEGT in the germline V gene. The CDR3 totals 15 residues. The CDR3 DNA reads as TGTGCCAGCAGTCAACTAGGGATCTTGAACACTGAAGCTTTCTTT. It specifies CASSQLGILNTEAFF.

This clonotype was observed at least ten times. The rearrangement joins TRBV3-1 to TRBJ2-1; TRBD2 matches at 11 bases. Germline V gene sequence: CDR1 LGHDT, CDR2 YNNKEL (reference sequence). The CDR3 has 18 residues. Trimming at V came to 6 bases and at J to 0 bases, leaving 10 bases not matched to a gene. The CDR3, as DNA: TGTGCCAGCAGATCGGGACTAGCGGTTAAGAGCTCCTACAATGAGCAGTTCTTC. It translates to CASRSGLAVKSSYNEQFF.

This clonotype was counted between two and nine times. The chain uses TRBV29-1 and TRBJ2-7; no clear D gene. The CDR3 is 13 amino acids. Between the trimmed V and J ends, which lost 3 bases and 3 bases, there was a span of 12 bases. Germline loops: CDR1 SQVTM, CDR2 ANQGSEA. The CDR3 is CSVEKGIGYEQYF. The CDR3 DNA sequence: TGCAGCGTTGAGAAGGGAATTGGCTACGAGCAGTACTTC.

The table lists this clonotype with a count of one. The rearrangement joins TRBV27 to TRBJ2-5; 9 bases are a match to TRBD2. The CDR3 loop spans 20 amino acids. With V trimmed by 1 base and J by 3 bases, 18 bases remained unmatched. The V gene's germline CDR1 is MNHEY and CDR2 SMNVEV (reference sequence). The CDR3 sequence is CASSLLAQLSSGMVEETQYF. The CDR3 coding sequence is TGTGCCAGCAGTTTATTAGCCCAACTTTCTAGCGGGATGGTTGAAGAGACCCAGTACTTC.